These 32 T cell receptor beta chains came from one sample sequenced in a study of identical twins. MiXCR was run by TCRdb on the 5' RACE reads, yielding one entry per CDR3 protein. The repertoire has about 260,000 distinct CDR3 sequences, about 7% of them found once; the top ten carry 3.6%. These sequences were also reported in another study, on yellow fever vaccine responses in identical twins.

The source material was memory (CD45RO+) T cells sorted from blood. These receptors originate from a woman younger than 30 in good health.

In this sample, this clonotype turned up a few times. The rearrangement joins TRBV15 to TRBJ2-1; D uncertain. Germline V gives CDR1 LNHNV, CDR2 YYDKDF (reference sequence). This CDR3 spans 14 amino acids. Trimming took 1 base from V and 10 from J, leaving 14 bases between them. The CDR3 coding sequence is TGTGCCACCAGCAGAGGTTACCCACCCGCCGAGCAGTTCTTC. Translation gives CATSRGYPPAEQFF.

The chain joins TRBV3-1 to TRBJ2-7; the match to TRBD2 covers 10 bases. Looked up from germline, CDR1 is LGHDT and CDR2 is YNNKEL (reference sequence). The CDR3 consists of 17 residues. J gave up 3 bases and V 5 bases, and 13 bases lay outside the gene matches. The CDR3 spells CASSSPPLAGVFYEQYF. The CDR3 coding sequence is TGTGCCAGCAGCTCCCCCCCCCTAGCGGGAGTGTTCTACGAGCAGTACTTC.

The chain has TRBV14 and TRBJ2-7; D is unresolved. V was cut by 0 bases and J by 0 bases, with 9 bases left in between. Germline-derived CDR1 and CDR2 are SGHDN and FVKESK. The CDR3 runs 15 residues. The CDR3 sequence is CASSQDRGSSYEQYV. Written as DNA, the CDR3 is TGTGCCAGCAGCCAAGATCGAGGTAGCTCCTACGAGCAGTACGTC.

This clonotype was picked up many times. The rearrangement joins TRBV12-3 or TRBV12-4 to TRBJ1-1; unclear D gene. The V end lost 1 base, the J end lost 4 bases, and 7 bases lay between the germline ends. The CDR3 runs to 13 residues. The CDR3 spells CASSLGLGTEAFF. The CDR3 DNA follows: TGTGCCAGCAGTTTAGGACTCGGCACTGAAGCTTTCTTT.

This clonotype was detected a few times. The chain links TRBV19 to TRBJ2-1; a possible D gene is TRBD1 (5 bases). Germline V gene lookup returns CDR1 LNHDA and CDR2 SQIVND (reference sequence). V was trimmed by 5 bases and J by 6 bases, leaving 11 bases between them. The CDR3 covers 13 residues. This CDR3 reads CASSQGYTNEQFF. Written as DNA, the CDR3 is TGTGCCAGTAGTCAGGGCTATACCAATGAGCAGTTCTTC.

V usage is TRBV13 and J usage is TRBJ2-2; a weak D match, TRBD2 (5 bases). Trimming took 5 bases from V and 8 from J, leaving 15 bases between them. Germline V gene data show CDR1 as PRHDT and CDR2 as FYEKMQ (reference sequence). The CDR3 covers 14 residues. The chain's CDR3 is CASSVEDRAGELFF. DNA for the CDR3: TGTGCCAGCAGCGTGGAGGACCGTGCTGGGGAGCTGTTTTTT.

This clonotype was observed a handful of times. The chain combines TRBV28 with TRBJ1-3; D ambiguous. From germline, CDR1 is MDHEN and CDR2 SYDVKM. Trimming cost V 5 bases and J 7 bases, with 9 bases left between them. The CDR3 is 12 residues long. CDR3 sequence reads: CASSKGFNTIYF. In nucleotides, the CDR3 is TGTGCCAGCAGTAAAGGGTTTAACACCATATATTTT.

This clonotype turned up a few times. The chain carries TRBV7-9 and TRBJ1-1; unclear D gene. Germline CDR1 reads SEHNR; CDR2 reads FQNEAQ (reference sequence). The V end was cut by 2 bases, the J end by 4 bases, with 5 bases between. CDR3 length: 12 residues. The CDR3 DNA is TGTGCCAGCAGCTTAATCCCCACTGAAGCTTTCTTT. Its protein is CASSLIPTEAFF.

The table lists this clonotype with many counts. The chain employs TRBV11-2 and TRBJ2-1, with TRBD2 identical over 8 bases. V was pared by 6 bases and J by 0 bases, with 7 bases of the junction left unmatched. The germline V gene encodes CDR1 SGHAT and CDR2 FQNNGV. This CDR3 spans 16 amino acids. The CDR3 DNA is TGTGCCAGCAGTCGAGCTAGCGGGTCCTCCTACAATGAGCAGTTCTTC. Its protein is CASSRASGSSYNEQFF.

This clonotype came up many times. CDR3 sequence (DNA): TGCGCCAGCAGCTCGTCTAGCGGGAAACGCGAGCAGTACTTC. Translated: CASSSSSGKREQYF. The J gene is TRBJ2-7, the V gene TRBV5-1; 9 nucleotides match TRBD2. The germline CDR1 and CDR2 sequences are SGHRS and YFSETQ. CDR3 length equals 14 residues. Trimming cost V 3 bases and J 6 bases; bases outside gene matches: 7.

There are a few counts of this clonotype. The gene calls are TRBV28 and TRBJ1-5, with D perhaps TRBD1 (5 bases). Deletions cut 7 bases from V and 7 bases from J, with 11 bases between. This CDR3 has 12 residues. The germline CDR1 and CDR2 sequences are MDHEN and SYDVKM. CDR3 in amino acids: CASKQVGQPQHF. The CDR3 nucleotides are TGTGCCAGCAAACAGGTTGGCCAGCCCCAGCATTTT.

This clonotype occurred a few times. This chain uses TRBV29-1 with TRBJ2-1, with 9 bases aligning to TRBD2. The CDR3 runs 15 residues. V lost 6 bases, J lost 7 bases, and 13 bases stayed unmatched. The V gene's germline CDR1 is SQVTM and CDR2 ANQGSEA. CDR3 bases: TGCAGCGTGATCCCGGCGGGACTAGCTTCGAATGAGCAGTTCTTC. Translated, it gives CSVIPAGLASNEQFF.

This clonotype showed up many times. This sequence joins TRBV2 and TRBJ1-4; D not certain. CDR3 size: 15 residues. Per germline, CDR1 SNHLY and CDR2 FYNNEI. V lost 5 bases and J 3 bases, leaving 13 bases between the germline ends. CDR3 in amino acids: CASSIETLANEKLFF. CDR3 DNA: TGTGCCAGCAGTATCGAGACCCTGGCTAATGAAAAACTGTTTTTT.

The CDR3 spells CASSHPNRAMNTEAFF. CDR3 sequence (DNA): TGTGCCAGCAGCCACCCAAACCGGGCCATGAACACTGAAGCTTTCTTT. The rearrangement links TRBV3-1 to TRBJ1-1; D not certain. The germline CDR1 and CDR2 sequences are LGHDT and YNNKEL (reference sequence). The CDR3 covers 16 residues. The V gene lost 3 bases and the J gene lost 0 bases, with 14 bases spanning the gap.

On this clonotype: A much larger clone sits a single nucleotide away, making a read error possible. The chain employs TRBV20-1 and TRBJ2-1; TRBD2 aligns across 13 bases. This CDR3 has 15 residues. Looked up from germline, CDR1 is DFQATT and CDR2 is SNEGSKA (reference sequence). As DNA, the CDR3 is TGCAGTGCCCGACTAGCGGGGGGCAAGAACAATGAGCAGTCCTTC. Residues: CSARLAGGKNNEQSF.

J is TRBJ2-2 and V is TRBV2; a weak D match, TRBD1 (6 bases). CDR1 is SNHLY, CDR2 FYNNEI, per germline. The CDR3 consists of 15 residues. The V end lost 10 bases, the J end lost 8 bases, and 23 bases lay between the germline ends. The CDR3 region is CATSGRGIIVGELFF. Here the CDR3 DNA reads TGTGCCACCTCGGGCAGGGGCATCATAGTGGGGGAGCTGTTTTTT.

The rearrangement joins TRBV7-9 to TRBJ1-5, with D maybe TRBD1 (5 bases). The CDR3 is 15 amino acids. Deletions cut 4 bases from V and 5 bases from J, with 15 bases between. Germline V gives CDR1 SEHNR, CDR2 FQNEAQ (reference sequence). The CDR3 here is CASSSGTASDQPQHF. CDR3 in DNA: TGTGCCAGCAGCTCCGGGACCGCCTCGGATCAGCCCCAGCATTTT.

This clonotype was counted ten times or more. The gene calls are TRBV6-4 and TRBJ2-3, with TRBD2 matching 11 bases. This CDR3 has 16 amino acids. Per germline, CDR1 MRHNA and CDR2 SNTAGT. Losses at the gene ends were 3 bases for V and 5 bases for J; bases not matched to a gene: 7. The CDR3 nucleotides are TGTGCCAGCAGTGAAGCAACTAGCGGGAGTTTAGATACGCAGTATTTT. Translating gives CASSEATSGSLDTQYF.

J is TRBJ2-1 and V is TRBV25-1; D is possibly TRBD2 (6 bases). The CDR3 totals 17 residues. V was trimmed by 2 bases and J by 2 bases, leaving 16 bases between them. Germline assignment: CDR1 MGHDK and CDR2 SYGVNS. The CDR3 DNA follows: TGTGCCAGCAGTGAAAAGGAGGGTTTATGGGCCTACAATGAGCAGTTCTTC. Translation gives CASSEKEGLWAYNEQFF.

This clonotype showed up many times. The chain couples TRBV5-1 to TRBJ2-1, with D unresolved. The CDR3 consists of 11 residues. Germline V gene data show CDR1 as SGHRS and CDR2 as YFSETQ. The ends were cut back, 3 bases at V and 5 bases at J, with 3 bases in the middle. The CDR3 coding sequence is TGCGCCAGCAGCTCGGACAATGAGCAGTTCTTC. Translated: CASSSDNEQFF.

This clonotype was observed many times. The CDR3 DNA sequence: TGTGCCAGCAGCCTCAGGGGCCTCAACACTGAAGCTTTCTTT. Protein product: CASSLRGLNTEAFF. This chain joins TRBV6-1 and TRBJ1-1, with a tentative D call TRBD1 (6 bases). Germline CDR1 and CDR2: MNHNS and SASEGT. V shed 6 bases and J shed 2 bases, with 13 bases lying between them. CDR3 size: 14 residues.

The table lists this clonotype with many counts. V is TRBV12-3 or TRBV12-4 and J is TRBJ2-5; perhaps TRBD2 as D (6 bases). V was cut by 2 bases and J by 9 bases, with 19 bases left in between. The CDR3 consists of 15 residues. The CDR3: CASSLMEGLAGAQYF. CDR3 DNA sequence: TGTGCCAGCAGTTTAATGGAGGGTCTGGCTGGGGCCCAGTACTTC.

The gene calls are TRBV7-9 and TRBJ2-2; 7 nucleotides line up with TRBD1. The CDR3 contains 15 residues. V lost 1 base, J lost 4 bases, and 3 bases stayed unmatched. Germline V CDR1 and CDR2: SEHNR, FQNEAQ (reference sequence). The CDR3 sequence: CASSLEGAGTGELFF. In nucleotides, the CDR3 is TGTGCCAGCAGCTTAGAGGGGGCTGGCACCGGGGAGCTGTTTTTT.

In DNA, the CDR3 is TGCGCCAGCAGCCAAGGGGACAGGGCTGGTTCACCCCTCCACTTT. Translation: CASSQGDRAGSPLHF. The J gene is TRBJ1-6, the V gene TRBV4-1, with 9 bases aligning to TRBD1. V shed 1 base, J shed 9 bases, and the junction held 4 bases outside the gene matches. The CDR3 loop spans 15 amino acids. The V gene's germline CDR1 is MGHRA and CDR2 YSYEKL.

The chain couples TRBV7-7 to TRBJ2-1; 10 positions match TRBD1. The CDR3 totals 18 residues. The J segment lost 0 bases and the V segment lost 1 base, leaving 6 bases of the junction unmatched. CDR1 is SSHAT, CDR2 FNYEAQ, per germline (reference sequence). CDR3 in amino acids: CASSLGDRGTSSYNEQFF. The CDR3 nucleotides are TGTGCCAGCAGCTTAGGGGACAGGGGCACCAGCTCCTACAATGAGCAGTTCTTC.

This clonotype was seen a handful of times. This sequence joins TRBV5-1 and TRBJ2-3; TRBD2 aligns across 7 bases. V was clipped by 0 bases and J by 4 bases; unmatched bases: 5. Germline loops: CDR1 SGHRS, CDR2 YFSETQ. This CDR3 contains 15 residues. The CDR3: CASSLGTAGADTQYF. CDR3 nucleotides: TGCGCCAGCAGCTTGGGAACGGCGGGGGCAGATACGCAGTATTTT.

A few counts support this clonotype. CDR3 bases: TGTGCCAGCAGCTTTTCAGTCAACCTCAACTATGGCTACACCTTC. Residues: CASSFSVNLNYGYTF. The rearrangement links TRBV7-9 to TRBJ1-2; D ambiguous. This CDR3 has 15 amino acids. Germline CDR1 is SEHNR and CDR2 is FQNEAQ (reference sequence). The ends were cut back, 3 bases at V and 2 bases at J, with 13 bases in the middle. Based on the CDR3 plus reference TRBV7-9 and TRBJ1-2, the full variable domain is DTGVSQNPRHKITKRGQNVTFRCDPISEHNRLYWYRQTLGQGPEFLTYFQNEAQLEKSRLLSDRFSAERPKGSFSTLEIQRTEQGDSAMYLCASSFSVNLNYGYTFGSGTRLTVV.

This clonotype was seen many times. This chain links TRBV11-3 with TRBJ2-1; 10 bases match TRBD2. With V trimmed by 6 bases and J by 5 bases, 10 bases remained unmatched. CDR1 is SGHNT and CDR2 is YENEEA in the germline V gene. The CDR3 is 16 amino acids. CDR3 sequence: CASRKIAGGADNEQFF. The CDR3 coding sequence is TGTGCCAGCAGGAAAATAGCGGGAGGTGCGGACAATGAGCAGTTCTTC.

This clonotype occurred many times. CDR3 in DNA: TGTGCCAGCAGTTTGGACAGGCTGGGGGTTGGATATGGCTACACCTTC. Protein: CASSLDRLGVGYGYTF. V gene TRBV12-3 or TRBV12-4 combines with J gene TRBJ1-2; 7 bases line up with TRBD1. The CDR3 extends over 16 amino acids. The V segment lost 3 bases and the J segment 5 bases; nucleotides outside the gene matches: 12.

In regard to this clonotype: It may be a read error: a sequence one base away is much more abundant. The chain combines TRBV12-3 or TRBV12-4 with TRBJ2-5; D remains ambiguous. This CDR3 has 11 residues. The chain's CDR3 is CTSSRRETQYF. In nucleotides, the CDR3 is TGTACCAGCAGCCGACGAGAGACCCAGTACTTC.

This clonotype has just a few counts. The gene calls are TRBV12-3 or TRBV12-4 and TRBJ1-1; tentatively, D is TRBD1 (6 bases). Trimming took 6 bases from V and 6 from J, leaving 20 bases between them. The CDR3 is 15 amino acids. In DNA, the CDR3 is TGTGCCAGCAGAACAAAACAGGGATTTGACGCTGAAGCTTTCTTT. This gives the protein CASRTKQGFDAEAFF.

This clonotype was counted at least ten times. This chain joins TRBV20-1 and TRBJ1-2, with D unclear. The CDR3 consists of 13 residues. Germline V lookup: CDR1 DFQATT, CDR2 SNEGSKA (reference sequence). Trimming removed 0 bases from V and 1 base from J, with 6 bases in between. CDR3 protein: CSAREVVNYGYTF. CDR3 coding DNA: TGCAGTGCTAGAGAGGTGGTTAACTATGGCTACACCTTC.